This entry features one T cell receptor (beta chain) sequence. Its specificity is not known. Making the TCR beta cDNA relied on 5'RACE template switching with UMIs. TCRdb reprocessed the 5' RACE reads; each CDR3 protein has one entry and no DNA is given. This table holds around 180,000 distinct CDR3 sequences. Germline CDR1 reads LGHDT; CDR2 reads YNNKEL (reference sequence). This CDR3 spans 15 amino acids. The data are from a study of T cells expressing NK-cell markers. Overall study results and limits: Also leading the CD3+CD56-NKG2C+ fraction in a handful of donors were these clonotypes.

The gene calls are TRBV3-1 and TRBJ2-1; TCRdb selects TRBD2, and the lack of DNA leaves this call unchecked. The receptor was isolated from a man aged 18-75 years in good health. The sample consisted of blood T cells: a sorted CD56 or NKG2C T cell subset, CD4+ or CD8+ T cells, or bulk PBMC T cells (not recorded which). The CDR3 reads CASSQGGTGRNEQFF.